The clone carrying this TCR beta chain was seen repeatedly, ten times or more. Its antigen is unidentified. The CDR3 spans 14 residues. Looked up from germline, CDR1 is MGHRA and CDR2 is YSYEKL. V lost 5 bases to trimming and J lost 7 bases, with 15 bases between them. TCRdb recomputed calls from the multiplex PCR reads with MiXCR, one row per CDR3 protein. The sample has some 170,000 distinct CDR3 sequences, around 33% seen once; the top ten hold about 3.8%. Breast cancer patients provided tissue from their axillary draining lymph nodes. These data originate in a study of breast tumors, draining lymph nodes, adjacent tissues. General study findings and limits: Luminal-like breast cancer showed significantly greater tumor-nontumor repertoire similarity than basal-like breast cancer did. Findings are consistent with lymph node origin and intratumoral expansion of most tumor T cells. Compared with lymph nodes, tumors were less diverse; compared with nontumor tissue, more.

The TCR was taken from a female donor with breast cancer. Some clones in this sample may be carry-over from other donors' samples. V gene TRBV4-1 combines with J gene TRBJ2-1; TRBD2 might be the D (5 bases). The sequencing input was axillary lymph node tissue. In nucleotides, the CDR3 is TGCGCCAGCAGCGGGAGAGGGCCCCGGAATGAGCAGTTCTTC. Amino acid sequence: CASSGRGPRNEQFF.